The 17 T cell receptor beta chains listed next were all sequenced from one sample in a study of blood T cell repertoires in COVID-19. Measured with immunoSEQ multiplex PCR; TCRdb has only the in-frame clones, and not every one. Here the sample spans 50,000 or so clones, 65% to 90% being singletons. What was sequenced was peripheral blood. The receptors come from a man aged 65 to 79 with acute or convalescent COVID-19.

The chain has TRBV11-2 and TRBJ2-5, with TRBD2 matching 11 bases. After removal of 5 bases from V and 1 base from J, the junction contained 6 bases not matched to a gene. CDR1 is SGHAT, CDR2 FQNNGV, per germline. This CDR3 has 16 amino acids. The DNA for the CDR3 is TGTGCCAGCAGCCCAAGACTAGCGGGGACCCAAGAGACCCAGTACTTC. Translating it yields CASSPRLAGTQETQYF. Full variable domain (rest looked up from reference TRBV11-2 and TRBJ2-5): EAGVAQSPRYKIIEKRQSVAFWCNPISGHATLYWYQQILGQGPKLLIQFQNNGVVDDSQLPKDRFSAERLKGVDSTLKIQPAKLEDSAVYLCASSPRLAGTQETQYFGPGTRLLVL.

V and J are TRBV25-1 and TRBJ1-2; a possible D gene is TRBD1 (5 bases). This CDR3 comprises 17 residues. Germline CDR1 MGHDK, CDR2 SYGVNS. V lost 6 bases to trimming and J lost 4 bases, with 24 bases between them. The CDR3 DNA reads TGTGCCAGCAGGTCGAGTACTGTGGGGGGATCTAGCTATGGCTACACCTTC. Encoded protein: CASRSSTVGGSSYGYTF.

The genes are TRBV7-9 and TRBJ1-4, with D perhaps TRBD1 (5 bases). With 2 bases removed from V and 8 bases from J, the gap between germline ends came to 12 bases. The length of the CDR3 is 14 residues. Germline CDR1 reads SEHNR; CDR2 reads FQNEAQ (reference sequence). The CDR3 reads CASSLPREGEKLFF. In nucleotides, the CDR3 is TGTGCCAGCAGCTTACCCAGGGAGGGGGAAAAACTGTTTTTT.

This chain uses TRBV7-8 with TRBJ2-2; 15 nucleotides match TRBD2. The trim removed 5 bases at V and 5 bases at J, leaving 9 bases unmatched. The V gene's germline CDR1 is SGHVS and CDR2 FQNEAQ. This CDR3 has 18 residues. The CDR3 DNA reads as TGTGCCAGCAGCCTTTACGGACTAGCGGGGGGGCCAACCGGGGAGCTGTTTTTT. This encodes CASSLYGLAGGPTGELFF.

CDR3 bases: TGTGCTACCCAGGTTGGATCGAATGACGCCGGGGAGCTGTTTTTT. Encoded protein: CATQVGSNDAGELFF. The chain combines TRBV9 with TRBJ2-2; D not certain. The CDR3 consists of 15 residues. CDR1 SGDLS and CDR2 YYNGEE come from the germline V gene.

J is TRBJ1-2 and V is TRBV28, with D tentatively TRBD1 (5 bases). There are 13 residues in the CDR3. V was trimmed by 6 bases and J by 4 bases, leaving 12 bases between them. Germline values: CDR1 MDHEN, CDR2 SYDVKM. The CDR3 nucleotides are TGTGCCAGCAGGGGGGGGATATCCTATGGCTACACCTTC. Its protein is CASRGGISYGYTF.

This chain connects TRBV18 to TRBJ2-3, with a weak D call TRBD1 (7 bases). The CDR3 is 17 amino acids. The ends were cut back, 0 bases at V and 5 bases at J, with 18 bases in the middle. CDR1 and CDR2 (germline): KGHSH, LQKENI. This chain's CDR3 is CASSPPSRGAPGDTQYF. The DNA of the CDR3 is TGTGCCAGCTCACCACCTTCCAGGGGGGCGCCGGGAGATACGCAGTATTTT. Supplemented by reference TRBV18 and TRBJ2-3, the full variable domain reads NAGVMQNPRHLVRRRGQEARLRCSPMKGHSHVYWYRQLPEEGLKFMVYLQKENIIDESGMPKERFSAEFPKEGPSILRIQQVVRGDSAAYFCASSPPSRGAPGDTQYFGPGTRLTVL.

CDR3 nucleotides: TGTGCCAGCAGTTACCGCGCGGGTGCCGGAGATACGCAGTATTTT. Its protein is CASSYRAGAGDTQYF. V is TRBV6-5 and J is TRBJ2-3, with a possible D match to TRBD2 (5 bases). The V end lost 2 bases, the J end lost 5 bases, and 14 bases lay between the germline ends. Germline CDR1 MNHEY, CDR2 SVGAGI. The CDR3 runs to 15 residues.

The count of this clone is one. The V call is TRBV18, the J call TRBJ1-1, with 7 bases lining up with TRBD1. The J segment lost 0 bases and the V segment lost 3 bases, leaving 4 bases of the junction unmatched. The CDR3 spans 15 residues. Per germline, CDR1 KGHSH and CDR2 LQKENI. The CDR3 sequence: CASSPRGTVNTEAFF. CDR3 coding DNA: TGTGCCAGCTCACCTCGCGGGACAGTGAACACTGAAGCTTTCTTT.

The rearrangement joins TRBV13 to TRBJ2-2, with D maybe TRBD2 (5 bases). The CDR3 is 15 amino acids. Trimming stripped 1 base from V and 6 bases from J, with 12 bases between. Germline V gives CDR1 PRHDT, CDR2 FYEKMQ (reference sequence). In nucleotides, the CDR3 is TGTGCCAGCAGCTTAGAAGGCGAGGGAGCCGGGGAGCTGTTTTTT. Translated: CASSLEGEGAGELFF.

For the CDR3, the DNA is TGTGCCACCAGTGATCGGCGACTAGCGGGTAGGTCTGGGCAGTTCTTC. It translates to CATSDRRLAGRSGQFF. The chain employs TRBV24-1 and TRBJ2-1; 10 nucleotides line up with TRBD2. Trimming removed 3 bases from V and 12 bases from J; junction bases left unmatched: 13. The V gene's germline CDR1 is KGHDR and CDR2 SFDVKD. This CDR3 is built from 16 residues.

There are a few counts of this clone. V gene TRBV4-3 combines with J gene TRBJ2-7, with D unresolved. This CDR3 has 14 amino acids. Trimming left V 0 bases short and J 0 bases short, with 6 bases between. Germline V gene lookup returns CDR1 LGHNA and CDR2 YSLEER. The CDR3 nucleotides are TGCGCCAGCAGCCAAGAATCCAGCTCCTACGAGCAGTACTTC. Amino acid sequence: CASSQESSSYEQYF.

The gene calls are TRBV27 and TRBJ2-7; D not certain. Trimming shortened V by 1 base and J by 3 bases, and 10 bases separated the two germline ends. This CDR3 region has 14 residues. Germline V gene lookup returns CDR1 MNHEY and CDR2 SMNVEV (reference sequence). The CDR3, as DNA: TGTGCCAGCAGTTTATATGACACGGTCTACGAGCAGTACTTC. Translated: CASSLYDTVYEQYF.

The chain couples TRBV4-2 to TRBJ1-5; unclear D gene. CDR1 is LGHNA and CDR2 is YNFKEQ in the germline V gene. The V end lost 8 bases, the J end lost 0 bases, and 11 bases lay between the germline ends. This CDR3 has 14 amino acids. Here the CDR3 reads CASSARDSNQPQHF. CDR3 sequence (DNA): TGTGCCAGCTCGGCCCGGGATAGCAATCAGCCCCAGCATTTT.

This clone was recorded once. The gene calls are TRBV5-6 and TRBJ1-5, with D possibly TRBD1 on 6 matching bases. V was pared by 4 bases and J by 7 bases, with 18 bases between. The CDR3 loop spans 15 amino acids. The germline gives CDR1 SGHDT, CDR2 YYEEEE. This CDR3 reads CASSPGGGAEQPQHF. CDR3 DNA sequence: TGTGCCAGCAGCCCCGGAGGGGGGGCCGAGCAGCCCCAGCATTTT.

This clone has only one observation. The chain uses TRBV9 and TRBJ2-7; D remains unclear. V lost 4 bases, J lost 0 bases, and 11 bases lay in between. The germline V gene encodes CDR1 SGDLS and CDR2 YYNGEE. CDR3 length equals 14 residues. The chain's CDR3 is CASSLRLGSYEQYF. In DNA form, the CDR3 reads TGTGCCAGCAGCTTACGACTGGGCTCCTACGAGCAGTACTTC.

The CDR3 sequence is CASSLGGLDEKLFF. For the CDR3, the DNA is TGCGCCAGCAGCTTGGGAGGGTTGGATGAAAAACTGTTTTTT. J is TRBJ1-4 and V is TRBV5-1; no clear D gene. The CDR3 is 14 amino acids. Deletions cut 0 bases from V and 6 bases from J, with 9 bases between. In germline, CDR1 is SGHRS, CDR2 YFSETQ. The whole variable domain, filled in from reference TRBV5-1 and TRBJ1-4, reads KAGVTQTPRYLIKTRGQQVTLSCSPISGHRSVSWYQQTPGQGLQFLFEYFSETQRNKGNFPGRFSGRQFSNSRSEMNVSTLELGDSALYLCASSLGGLDEKLFFGSGTQLSVL.